This TCR beta chain originates from a study of blood T cell repertoires in COVID-19 (dated by TCRdb to 2018 to 2021). About the investigation overall: Collaborator samples came from the United States, Italy and Spain and covered acute and convalescent phases of COVID-19. Deeply sampled blood TCRbeta repertoires from subjects exposed to, actively infected with, or recovered from COVID-19 were included in the dataset. Where HLA class I and class II types were available, the types were taken from metadata supplied by the sample provider, not from assay-based typing. The prospective study material was composed of cDNA or gDNA derived from T cells, B-cell-depleted T cells, or PBMCs. Nearly every sample came with metadata listing a de-identified subject ID, COVID-19 status, age in years and sex. The repertoires were released in a freely available public database intended as a resource for research on the immune response to SARS-CoV-2. Samples were obtained from the ongoing ImmuneRACE study (first 160 participants) and from some 1,200 subjects provided by 6 global collaborators.

Collaborating institutions collected whole blood in K2EDTA tubes following their own protocols. For TCRbeta analysis, collaborators shipped samples in one of three forms: frozen whole blood, isolated PBMCs, or DNA extracted from either of those sample types. The full study reports these points: The amount of clinical and demographic metadata varied by source and participant and was provided uncurated.

A word on this clone: There is no known antigen for this receptor. Base qualities are missing; no much larger clone stands one base away.

Deletion took 5 bases off V and 4 bases off J, with a span of 17 bases between the germline ends. The CDR3 numbers 15 residues from cysteine through phenylalanine. Solely the CDR3 DNA is kept, with 45 bases framed from the first base. From a lookup of the germline V gene, CDR1 and CDR2 are SGHAT and FQNNGV. TCRbeta CDR3 regions were amplified from genomic DNA by means of the immunoSEQ Assay, a bias-controlled multiplex PCR. Turning to the authors' computational methods: Within the assay, amplification of reference gene primers was used to estimate how many nucleated cells each sample contained. To quantify the absolute abundance of each unique TCRbeta CDR3 rearrangement, sequence reads were collapsed and filtered. For each sample, productive Simpson clonality was calculated as the square root of Simpson's diversity index over productive rearrangements. Sourced from immuneACCESS, this table was stored by TCRdb with only in-frame sequences that have V and J called. A share of the clones is absent; for the studies checked, an unresolved V gene accounts for under half, and the remainder has no known explanation. V, J and clone size are those of that table, while D and trimming were read from the DNA. The table for this sample lists about 36,000 clones; roughly nine tenths of them were counted only once. The top ten clones comprise 4.8% of the sample.

The receptor comes from a human donor in a cohort sampled during active COVID-19. Sequenced sample: peripheral blood. Recombination joined TRBV11-2 with TRBJ2-5; TRBD1 is a weak D gene call, 6 bases matching. CDR3 region: CASSPGTSQRETQYF. The DNA is TGTGCCAGCAGCCCCGGGACATCCCAGAGAGAGACCCAGTACTTC.